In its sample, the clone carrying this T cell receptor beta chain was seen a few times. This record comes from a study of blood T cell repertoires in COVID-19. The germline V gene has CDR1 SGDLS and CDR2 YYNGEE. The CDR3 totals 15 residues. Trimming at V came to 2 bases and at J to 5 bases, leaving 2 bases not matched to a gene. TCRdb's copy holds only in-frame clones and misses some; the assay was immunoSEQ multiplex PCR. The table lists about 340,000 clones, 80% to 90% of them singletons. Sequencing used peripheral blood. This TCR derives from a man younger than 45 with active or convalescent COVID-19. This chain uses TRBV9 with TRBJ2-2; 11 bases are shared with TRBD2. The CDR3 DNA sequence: TGTGCCAGCAGCGTGGCTAGCGGGGGGACCGGGGAGCTGTTTTTT. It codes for CASSVASGGTGELFF.